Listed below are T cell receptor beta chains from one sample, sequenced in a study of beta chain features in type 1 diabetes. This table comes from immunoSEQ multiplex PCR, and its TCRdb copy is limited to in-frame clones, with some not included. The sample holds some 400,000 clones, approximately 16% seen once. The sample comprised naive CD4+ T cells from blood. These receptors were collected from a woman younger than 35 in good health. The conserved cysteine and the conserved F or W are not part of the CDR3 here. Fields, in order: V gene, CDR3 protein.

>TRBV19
ASSQQGADSTYEQY
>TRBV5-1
ASSLVGGNTEAF
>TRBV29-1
SVGSSGTYEQY
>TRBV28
ASSSAGAKNIQY
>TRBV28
ATLAGGRLDEQF
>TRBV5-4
ASSFAGQDYEQY
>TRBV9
ASSVFYGEQF
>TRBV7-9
ASSSLRDTPGYT
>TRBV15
ATSFNRDTEAF
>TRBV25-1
ASSEYLRGNEQF
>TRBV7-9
ASSYPSGSPHNEQF
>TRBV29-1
SVGRAGPMNTEAF
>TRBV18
ASSPPEGHAGTQY
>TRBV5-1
ASSLSPTTYEQY
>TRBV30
AWSSQGNYGYT
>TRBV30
AWSFDQTEAF
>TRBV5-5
ASSLEDREHQPQH